Shown below are 4 T cell receptor beta chains from a single sample sequenced in a study of T-cell reconstitution after alpha-beta-depleted transplantation in children. The library targeted TCRbeta and was prepared with unique molecular identifiers. TCRdb ran MiXCR on the PCR reads and lists one entry per CDR3 protein. This table holds more than 150,000 distinct CDR3 sequences, about 6.4% found once. This material consisted of PBMCs from the stem cell graft donor, taken from the stem cell graft. Source of these receptors: a human donor who donated a stem cell graft to a child with Wiskott-Aldrich syndrome.

The chain uses TRBV7-9 and TRBJ2-3; D call uncertain. The CDR3 sequence is 16 residues long. The germline gives CDR1 SEHNR, CDR2 FQNEAQ (reference sequence). V was trimmed by 4 bases and J by 6 bases, leaving 20 bases between them. The CDR3 DNA reads TGTGCCAGCAGCTGGCCTGCTGGCTGGAGTGCGGATACGCAGTATTTT. This encodes CASSWPAGWSADTQYF.

This clonotype was counted between two and nine times. This chain joins TRBV12-3 or TRBV12-4 and TRBJ2-7, with 10 positions matching TRBD1. This CDR3 is built from 14 residues. The junction had 7 bases not matched to a gene; V was cut back by 5 bases and J by 6 bases. The DNA for the CDR3 is TGTGCCAGCAGTATAGACAGGGGGCTGACCGAGCAGTACTTC. It codes for CASSIDRGLTEQYF.

Notes on this clonotype: A single base separates this from a much larger clone, so it may be a read error. V and J are TRBV24-1 and TRBJ2-7; 7 bases line up with TRBD2. Germline V gives CDR1 KGHDR, CDR2 SFDVKD. CDR3 size: 15 residues. The CDR3 DNA reads as TGTGCCACCAGTGATGCGTCTAGCGGAACCTACGAGCTGTACTTC. The encoded protein is CATSDASSGTYELYF.

With respect to this clonotype: A read error may produce the germline difference seen at one junction end. This chain connects TRBV5-1 to TRBJ1-3; no clear D gene. The length of the CDR3 is 12 residues. Looked up from germline, CDR1 is SGHRS and CDR2 is YFSETQ. This chain's CDR3 is CASSLDGDTIYF. The CDR3 DNA reads as TGCGCCAGCAGCTTGGATGGAGACACCATATATTTT.